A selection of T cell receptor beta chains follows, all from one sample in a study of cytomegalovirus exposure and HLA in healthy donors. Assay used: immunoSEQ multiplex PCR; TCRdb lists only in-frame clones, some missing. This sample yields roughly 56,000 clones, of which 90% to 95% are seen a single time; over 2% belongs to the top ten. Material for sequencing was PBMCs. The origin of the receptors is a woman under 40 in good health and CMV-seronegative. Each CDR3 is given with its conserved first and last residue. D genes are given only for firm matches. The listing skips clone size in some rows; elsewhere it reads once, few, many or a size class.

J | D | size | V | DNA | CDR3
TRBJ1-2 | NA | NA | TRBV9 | TGTGCCAGCAGGCCAACGGGGGGCAATTATGGCTACACCTTC | CASRPTGGNYGYTF
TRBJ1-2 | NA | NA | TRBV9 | TGTGCCAGCAGCGTAGCTTCTTGGGCAGCTTTTGCTCTCACCTTC | CASSVASWAAFALTF
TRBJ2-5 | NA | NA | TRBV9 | TGTGCCAGCAGCCGGGACACCGTACAAGAGACCCAGTACTTC | CASSRDTVQETQYF
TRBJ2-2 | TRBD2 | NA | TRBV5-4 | TGTGCCAGCAGCCCGGTGCCTAGCGGGAGCTTCGGGGAGCTGTTTTTT | CASSPVPSGSFGELFF
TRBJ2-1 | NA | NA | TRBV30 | TGTGCCTGGGGAACCTCCGGGGTCAAATACAATGAGCAGTTCTTC | CAWGTSGVKYNEQFF
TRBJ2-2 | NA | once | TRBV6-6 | TGTGCCAGCACGGGGTCCGCACGAACCGGGGAGCTGTTTTTT | CASTGSARTGELFF
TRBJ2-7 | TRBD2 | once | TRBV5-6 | TGTGCCAGCAGCTTGCGACGGACTAGCGAGCTCTACGAGCAGTACTTC | CASSLRRTSELYEQYF
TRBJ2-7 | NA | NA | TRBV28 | TGTGCCACACAAACCCCTGCGGTCGGACACTACGAGCAGTACTTC | CATQTPAVGHYEQYF
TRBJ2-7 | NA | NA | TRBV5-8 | TGTGCCAGCAGCTTGGTTCCCAATTCCTACGAGCAGTACTTC | CASSLVPNSYEQYF
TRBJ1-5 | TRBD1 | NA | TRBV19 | TGTGCCAGTAGTCCTTTACAGGGGATCACACAATCCGGTCAGCCCCAGCATTTT | CASSPLQGITQSGQPQHF